These T cell receptor beta chains were read from a single sample in a study of cytomegalovirus exposure and HLA in healthy donors. Assay used: immunoSEQ multiplex PCR; TCRdb lists only in-frame clones, some missing. The sample has fewer than 200,000 clones, roughly 85% seen once. Input material: PBMCs. Receptors were obtained from a man in his forties in good health and CMV-seronegative. Both conserved end residues are trimmed from each CDR3. Fields, in order: J gene, D gene, V gene, CDR3 protein. The D gene is left open where the match is weak.

J: TRBJ2-6; D: .; V: TRBV6-6; CDR3: ASRANRAGANVLT
J: TRBJ2-7; D: .; V: TRBV5-6; CDR3: ASSSGFEQY
J: TRBJ2-5; D: .; V: TRBV4-2; CDR3: ASSQTVLTETQY
J: TRBJ2-1; D: .; V: TRBV11-3; CDR3: ASSQAGFSYNEQF
J: .; D: .; V: TRBV9; CDR3: ASSVENEQY
J: TRBJ1-2; D: .; V: TRBV6-1; CDR3: ASTADGFYGYT
J: TRBJ2-1; D: .; V: TRBV5-1; CDR3: ASSLEGMDEQF
J: TRBJ2-1; D: .; V: TRBV16; CDR3: ASSQWDTETYNEQF
J: TRBJ1-1; D: TRBD1; V: TRBV19; CDR3: ASSPRTGGGSGAF
J: TRBJ1-5; D: .; V: TRBV28; CDR3: ASRSGDQPQH
J: TRBJ2-1; D: .; V: TRBV27; CDR3: ASSLAIAHYNEQF
J: TRBJ2-5; D: .; V: TRBV6-1; CDR3: ASSESRVETQY
J: TRBJ2-3; D: .; V: TRBV27; CDR3: ASSLSGGATDTQY
J: TRBJ1-2; D: TRBD1; V: TRBV11-2; CDR3: ASSQGGLQGVFGYT
J: TRBJ2-2; D: .; V: TRBV7-9; CDR3: ASRGTNTGELF
J: TRBJ2-7; D: .; V: TRBV21-1; CDR3: ASRDIGDNYEQY
J: TRBJ1-5; D: .; V: TRBV7-9; CDR3: ASSLAGVNSNQPQH
J: TRBJ1-3; D: .; V: TRBV4-2; CDR3: ASEGGNTIY
J: TRBJ2-3; D: TRBD2; V: TRBV19; CDR3: ASSMGSWLAGFTDTQY
J: TRBJ2-1; D: TRBD2; V: TRBV5-5; CDR3: ASSPLAGGNEQF
J: TRBJ2-5; D: .; V: TRBV6-5; CDR3: ASSSPRRGETQY
J: .; D: TRBD2; V: TRBV27; CDR3: ASSTIFGLAGEQY
J: TRBJ2-3; D: TRBD2; V: TRBV27; CDR3: ASRRERSTDTQY
J: TRBJ2-2; D: TRBD2; V: TRBV5-1; CDR3: ASSRTTSVAGELF
J: TRBJ2-7; D: TRBD2; V: TRBV28; CDR3: ASRPLAGAYEQY
J: TRBJ2-5; D: .; V: TRBV4-2; CDR3: ASGEGETQY
J: TRBJ2-1; D: TRBD2; V: TRBV19; CDR3: ASSIHLADYNEQF
J: TRBJ1-1; D: TRBD1; V: TRBV7-9; CDR3: ASSKTGGRDEAF
J: TRBJ2-1; D: .; V: TRBV6-5; CDR3: ASSYGSSLTPNEQF
J: TRBJ2-7; D: .; V: TRBV30; CDR3: AWGSGYEQY
J: TRBJ1-1; D: .; V: TRBV7-9; CDR3: ASSLEELRTEAF
J: TRBJ2-3; D: TRBD2; V: TRBV6-4; CDR3: ATGTSGTDTQY
J: TRBJ1-4; D: .; V: TRBV15; CDR3: ATSRDRGMAEKLF
J: TRBJ2-7; D: .; V: TRBV7-9; CDR3: SSAQGGTRFYEQY
J: TRBJ2-5; D: .; V: TRBV5-1; CDR3: ASSLGQPSETQY
J: TRBJ1-5; D: TRBD1; V: TRBV6-1; CDR3: ASRDRGHHQPQH
J: TRBJ2-1; D: .; V: TRBV5-8; CDR3: ASSLDRGRAQF
J: TRBJ2-6; D: .; V: TRBV2; CDR3: ASSVRTGANVLT
J: TRBJ2-7; D: TRBD2; V: TRBV2; CDR3: ASSESREALSYEQY
J: TRBJ2-7; D: TRBD2; V: TRBV4-2; CDR3: ASRPGTSESYEQY
J: TRBJ2-4; D: .; V: TRBV5-1; CDR3: ASSLDVGAQNIQY
J: TRBJ1-4; D: .; V: TRBV5-1; CDR3: ASSLVQGPWGEKLF
J: TRBJ1-5; D: TRBD1; V: TRBV5-5; CDR3: ASSSAGGNQPQH